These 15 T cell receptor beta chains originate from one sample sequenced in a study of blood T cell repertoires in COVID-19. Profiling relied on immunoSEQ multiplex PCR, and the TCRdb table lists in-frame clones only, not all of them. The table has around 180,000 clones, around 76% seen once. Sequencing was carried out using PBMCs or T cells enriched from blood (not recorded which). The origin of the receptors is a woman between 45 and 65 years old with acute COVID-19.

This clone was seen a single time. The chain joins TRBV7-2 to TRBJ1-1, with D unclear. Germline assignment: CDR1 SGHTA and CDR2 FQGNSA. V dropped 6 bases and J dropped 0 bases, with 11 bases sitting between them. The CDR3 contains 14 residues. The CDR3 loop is CASRDYQLNTEAFF. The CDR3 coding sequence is TGTGCCAGCAGAGACTACCAACTGAACACTGAAGCTTTCTTT.

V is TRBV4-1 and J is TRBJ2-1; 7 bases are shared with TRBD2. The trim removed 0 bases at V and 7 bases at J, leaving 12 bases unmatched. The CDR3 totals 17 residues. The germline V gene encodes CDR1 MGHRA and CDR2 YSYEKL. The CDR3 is CASSQDWSGILRNEQFF. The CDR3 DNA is TGCGCCAGCAGCCAAGATTGGAGCGGGATTCTAAGAAATGAGCAGTTCTTC.

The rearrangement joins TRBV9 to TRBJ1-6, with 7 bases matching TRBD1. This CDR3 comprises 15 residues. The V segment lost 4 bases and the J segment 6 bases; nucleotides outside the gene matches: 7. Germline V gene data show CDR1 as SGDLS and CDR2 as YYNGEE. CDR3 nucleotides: TGTGCCAGCAGCCCGGGGACAGACGTTAATTCACCCCTCCACTTT. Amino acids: CASSPGTDVNSPLHF.

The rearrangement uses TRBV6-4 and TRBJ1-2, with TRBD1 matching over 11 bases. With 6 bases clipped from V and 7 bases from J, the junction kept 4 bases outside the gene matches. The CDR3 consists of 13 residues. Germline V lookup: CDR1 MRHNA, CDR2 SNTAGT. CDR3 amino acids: CASRGTGGRGYTF. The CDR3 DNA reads TGTGCCAGCAGAGGGACAGGGGGACGTGGCTACACCTTC.

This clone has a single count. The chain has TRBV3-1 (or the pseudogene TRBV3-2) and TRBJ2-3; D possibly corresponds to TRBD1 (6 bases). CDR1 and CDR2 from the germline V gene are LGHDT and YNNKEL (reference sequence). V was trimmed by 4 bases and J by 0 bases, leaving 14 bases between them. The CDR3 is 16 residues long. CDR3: CASSPWTAASTDTQYF. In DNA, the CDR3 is TGTGCCAGCAGCCCATGGACAGCAGCTAGCACAGATACGCAGTATTTT.

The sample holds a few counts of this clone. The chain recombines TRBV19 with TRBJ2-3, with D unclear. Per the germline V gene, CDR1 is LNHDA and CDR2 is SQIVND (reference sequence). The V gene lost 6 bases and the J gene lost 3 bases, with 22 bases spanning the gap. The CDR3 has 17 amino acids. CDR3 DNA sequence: TGTGCCAGTAGAATGAGGTATGTGCGTTCCCTGACAGATACGCAGTATTTT. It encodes CASRMRYVRSLTDTQYF.

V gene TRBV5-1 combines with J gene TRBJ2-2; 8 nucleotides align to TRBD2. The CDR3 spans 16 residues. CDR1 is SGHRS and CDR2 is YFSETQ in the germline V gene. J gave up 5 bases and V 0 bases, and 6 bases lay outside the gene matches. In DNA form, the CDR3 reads TGCGCCAGCAGCTTGGCCGGGAGGGGTCGAACCGGGGAGCTGTTTTTT. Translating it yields CASSLAGRGRTGELFF.

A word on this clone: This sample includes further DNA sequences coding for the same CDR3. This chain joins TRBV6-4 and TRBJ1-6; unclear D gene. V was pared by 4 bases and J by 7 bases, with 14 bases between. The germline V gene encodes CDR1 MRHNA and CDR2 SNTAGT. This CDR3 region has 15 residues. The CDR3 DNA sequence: TGTGCCAGCAGTGGGTCGGCGGGTGGAAATTCACCCCTCCACTTT. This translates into CASSGSAGGNSPLHF.

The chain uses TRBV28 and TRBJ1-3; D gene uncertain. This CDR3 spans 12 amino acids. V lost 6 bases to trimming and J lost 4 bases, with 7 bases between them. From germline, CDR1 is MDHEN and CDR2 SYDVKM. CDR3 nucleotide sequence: TGTGCCAGCAGGGTCACAGGAAACACCATATATTTT. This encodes CASRVTGNTIYF. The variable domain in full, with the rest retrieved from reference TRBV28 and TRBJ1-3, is DVKVTQSSRYLVKRTGEKVFLECVQDMDHENMFWYRQDPGLGLRLIYFSYDVKMKEKGDIPEGYSVSREKKERFSLILESASTNQTSMYLCASRVTGNTIYFGEGSWLTVV.

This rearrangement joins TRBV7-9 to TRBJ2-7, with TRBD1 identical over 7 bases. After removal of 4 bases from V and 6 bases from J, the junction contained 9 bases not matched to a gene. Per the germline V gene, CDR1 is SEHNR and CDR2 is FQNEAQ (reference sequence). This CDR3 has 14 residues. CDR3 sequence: CASSSPGQTSEQYV. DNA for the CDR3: TGTGCCAGCAGCTCCCCGGGACAGACATCCGAGCAGTACGTC.

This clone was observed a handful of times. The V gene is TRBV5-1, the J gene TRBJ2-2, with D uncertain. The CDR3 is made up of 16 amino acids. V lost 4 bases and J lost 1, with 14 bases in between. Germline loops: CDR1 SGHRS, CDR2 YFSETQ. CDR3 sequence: CASSQSTLGNTGELFF. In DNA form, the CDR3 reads TGCGCCAGCAGCCAGTCGACACTCGGGAACACCGGGGAGCTGTTTTTT.

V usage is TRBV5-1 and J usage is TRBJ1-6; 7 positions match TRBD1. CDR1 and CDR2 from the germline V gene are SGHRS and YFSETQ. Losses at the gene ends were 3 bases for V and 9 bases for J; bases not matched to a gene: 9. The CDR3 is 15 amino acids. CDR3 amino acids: CASSSSQGVGSPLHF. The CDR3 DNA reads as TGCGCCAGCAGCTCGTCCCAGGGGGTTGGTTCACCCCTCCACTTT.

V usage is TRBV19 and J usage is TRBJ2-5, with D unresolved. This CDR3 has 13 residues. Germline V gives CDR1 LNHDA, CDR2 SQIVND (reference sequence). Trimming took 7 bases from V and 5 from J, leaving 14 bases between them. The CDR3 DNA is TGTGCCAGTATGACTTCCGGCCAGGAGACCCAGTACTTC. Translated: CASMTSGQETQYF.

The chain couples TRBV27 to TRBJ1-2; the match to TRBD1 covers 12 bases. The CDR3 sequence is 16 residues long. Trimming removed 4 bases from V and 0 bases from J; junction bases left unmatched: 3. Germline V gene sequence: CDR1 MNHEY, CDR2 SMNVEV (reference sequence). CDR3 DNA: TGTGCCAGCAGTTCCCGGGACAGGGGGCCTAACTATGGCTACACCTTC. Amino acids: CASSSRDRGPNYGYTF.

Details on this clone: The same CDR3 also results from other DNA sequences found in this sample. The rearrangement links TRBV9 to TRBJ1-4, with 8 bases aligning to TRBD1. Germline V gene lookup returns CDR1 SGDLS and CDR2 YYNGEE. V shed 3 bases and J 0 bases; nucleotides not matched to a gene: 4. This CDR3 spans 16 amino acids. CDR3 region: CASSAQGAATNEKLFF. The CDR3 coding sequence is TGTGCCAGCAGCGCCCAGGGGGCTGCAACTAATGAAAAACTGTTTTTT. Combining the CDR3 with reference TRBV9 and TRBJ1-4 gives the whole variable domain DSGVTQTPKHLITATGQRVTLRCSPRSGDLSVYWYQQSLDQGLQFLIQYYNGEERAKGNILERFSAQQFPDLHSELNLSSLELGDSALYFCASSAQGAATNEKLFFGSGTQLSVL.